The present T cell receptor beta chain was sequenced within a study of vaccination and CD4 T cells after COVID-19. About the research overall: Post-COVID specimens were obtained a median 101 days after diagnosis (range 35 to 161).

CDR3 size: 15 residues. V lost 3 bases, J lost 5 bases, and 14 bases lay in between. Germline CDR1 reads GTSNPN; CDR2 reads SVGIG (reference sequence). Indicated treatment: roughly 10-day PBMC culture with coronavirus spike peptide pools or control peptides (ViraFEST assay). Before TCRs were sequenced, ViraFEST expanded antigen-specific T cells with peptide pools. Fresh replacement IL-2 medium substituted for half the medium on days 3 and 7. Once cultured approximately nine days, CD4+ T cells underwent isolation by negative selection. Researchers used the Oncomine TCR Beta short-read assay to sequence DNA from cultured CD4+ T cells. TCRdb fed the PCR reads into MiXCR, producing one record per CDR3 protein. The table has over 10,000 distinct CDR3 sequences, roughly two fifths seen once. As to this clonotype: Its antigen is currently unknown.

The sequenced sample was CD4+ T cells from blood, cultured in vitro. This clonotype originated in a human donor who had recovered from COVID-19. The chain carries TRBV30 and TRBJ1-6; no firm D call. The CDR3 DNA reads TGTGCCTGGAGGCCGGGGAGTCGTCATAATTCACCCCTCCACTTT. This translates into CAWRPGSRHNSPLHF.